A single sample is the source of the 18 T cell receptor beta chains below, sequenced in a study of shared clonotypes between healthy human individuals. Repertoires were generated with immunoSEQ multiplex PCR, while TCRdb's copy carries only in-frame clones and drops some. The sample lists roughly 2.2 million clones, over 85% occurring once. The sequencing input was naive CD4+ T cells from PBMCs. Subset here: CD45RA+ positively selected. The receptors here all came from a man aged 18-30 years in good health. Some clones in this sample may be carry-over from other donors' samples.

The chain combines TRBV6-6 with TRBJ2-3; D uncertain. CDR1 MNHNY and CDR2 SVGAGI come from the germline V gene (reference sequence). CDR3 length: 14 amino acids. The V and J ends lost 6 bases and 2 bases respectively, with 12 bases between them. The CDR3 loop reads CASSLISFTDTQYF. The CDR3 DNA is TGTGCCAGCAGCCTCATCTCCTTCACAGATACGCAGTATTTT.

The CDR3 region has the DNA TGTGCCAGCAGTTTCGACGGCGGCAATCAGCCCCAGCATTTT. It is translated as CASSFDGGNQPQHF. V usage is TRBV28 and J usage is TRBJ1-5, with D uncertain. In germline, CDR1 is MDHEN, CDR2 SYDVKM. This CDR3 is 14 amino acids long. The germline V and J ends were trimmed by 3 bases and 2 bases, with 8 bases remaining between them.

The rearrangement uses TRBV5-4 and TRBJ1-4; a weak D match, TRBD1 (5 bases). The germline V and J ends were trimmed by 1 base and 5 bases, with 12 bases remaining between them. The length of the CDR3 is 15 residues. Germline V gene data show CDR1 as SGHNT and CDR2 as YYREEE (reference sequence). CDR3 residues: CASSLLQVPNEKLFF. Written as DNA, the CDR3 is TGTGCCAGCAGCTTGCTACAGGTCCCAAATGAAAAACTGTTTTTT.

In this sample, this clone turned up once. The chain is built from TRBV4-2 and TRBJ2-5; no clear D. The J call may be in error: the DNA end matches TRBJ2-7 better. CDR1 and CDR2 (germline): LGHNA, YNFKEQ. CDR3 length equals 14 residues. CDR3 sequence reads: CASSQDRTSDEQYF. CDR3 in DNA: TGTGCCAGCAGCCAAGACCGGACGAGCGACGAGCAGTACTTC.

The V and J genes are TRBV19 and TRBJ1-4, with 7 nucleotides matching TRBD1. The CDR3 covers 16 residues. The ends lost 6 bases at V and 0 bases at J; junction bases unmatched: 7. Germline V gives CDR1 LNHDA, CDR2 SQIVND (reference sequence). The CDR3 loop is CASSRGGYATNEKLFF. As DNA, the CDR3 is TGTGCCAGTAGCCGAGGGGGCTATGCAACTAATGAAAAACTGTTTTTT. The full variable domain, in which reference TRBV19 and TRBJ1-4 provide the parts outside the CDR3, is DGGITQSPKYLFRKEGQNVTLSCEQNLNHDAMYWYRQDPGQGLRLIYYSQIVNDFQKGDIAEGYSVSREKKESFPLTVTSAQKNPTAFYLCASSRGGYATNEKLFFGSGTQLSVL.

The J gene is TRBJ2-5, the V gene TRBV28; 9 nucleotides align to TRBD2. The J call is doubtful: the DNA matches TRBJ2-7 better. Germline CDR1 MDHEN, CDR2 SYDVKM. The length of the CDR3 is 15 residues. CDR3 amino acids: CASSFSGGRAYEQYF. CDR3 coding DNA: TGTGCCAGCAGTTTCTCCGGCGGGAGGGCCTACGAGCAGTACTTC.

The V call is TRBV15, the J call TRBJ2-3; 8 nucleotides align to TRBD1. The V gene's germline CDR1 is LNHNV and CDR2 YYDKDF (reference sequence). CDR3 length: 15 amino acids. J gave up 2 bases and V 5 bases, and 6 bases lay outside the gene matches. CDR3 amino acids: CATSARDRTTDTQYF. DNA of the CDR3: TGTGCCACCAGCGCCAGGGACAGGACCACAGATACGCAGTATTTT.

The genes are TRBV7-2 and TRBJ2-7, with 7 bases fitting TRBD1. Germline V gene sequence: CDR1 SGHTA, CDR2 FQGNSA. The V and J ends lost 5 bases and 5 bases, in that order; junction bases with no gene match: 9. The CDR3 runs 14 residues. The CDR3 nucleotides read TGTGCCAGCAGCCCAAGCCGGGACAGCCACGAGCAGTACTTC. Encoded protein: CASSPSRDSHEQYF.

This chain links TRBV7-3 with TRBJ2-1, with D tentatively TRBD2 (5 bases). V lost 1 base, J lost 0 bases, and 7 bases lay in between. Germline values: CDR1 SGHTA, CDR2 FQGTGA. This CDR3 has 15 residues. The CDR3 DNA reads as TGTGCCAGCAGCTTAATGGGGAGCTCCTACAATGAGCAGTTCTTC. This gives the protein CASSLMGSSYNEQFF.

The genes are TRBV29-1 and TRBJ2-7; D is perhaps TRBD1 or TRBD2 (6 bases each). Trimming took 4 bases from V and 7 from J, leaving 17 bases between them. Germline V CDR1 and CDR2: SQVTM, ANQGSEA. CDR3 length: 13 amino acids. CDR3 in amino acids: CSVVWRGASEQYF. The CDR3 nucleotides are TGCAGCGTTGTTTGGAGGGGGGCTAGTGAGCAGTACTTC.

This chain uses TRBV18 with TRBJ1-2; D gene uncertain. Deletions cut 5 bases from V and 4 bases from J, with 17 bases between. Germline CDR1 reads KGHSH; CDR2 reads LQKENI. The CDR3 loop spans 15 amino acids. The CDR3 sequence: CASSNAERAIYGYTF. The CDR3 nucleotides are TGTGCCAGCTCAAACGCCGAGAGGGCCATCTATGGCTACACCTTC.

This sequence joins TRBV27 and TRBJ1-1; D is ambiguous. V shed 5 bases and J shed 0 bases, with 16 bases lying between them. The CDR3 is made up of 16 amino acids. Germline lookup yields CDR1 MNHEY and CDR2 SMNVEV (reference sequence). CDR3 sequence reads: CASSPPTWAMNTEAFF. DNA for the CDR3: TGTGCCAGCAGTCCCCCGACCTGGGCTATGAACACTGAAGCTTTCTTT.

This clone was seen a few times. The chain uses TRBV11-2 and TRBJ1-1, with a tentative D call TRBD1 (5 bases). Trimming pared 1 base from V and 4 bases from J, leaving 7 bases between. The CDR3 runs 13 residues. In germline, CDR1 is SGHAT, CDR2 FQNNGV. DNA for the CDR3: TGTGCCAGCAGCTTAGTTCAGGGCACTGAAGCTTTCTTT. Translation: CASSLVQGTEAFF.

V is TRBV5-1 and J is TRBJ2-3, with TRBD2 as a possible D gene (6 bases). The CDR3 extends over 17 amino acids. Germline values: CDR1 SGHRS, CDR2 YFSETQ. Between the trimmed V and J ends, which lost 6 bases and 0 bases, there was a span of 20 bases. CDR3 in amino acids: CASKVPWLAASTDTQYF. The CDR3 bases are TGCGCCAGCAAAGTCCCCTGGTTAGCGGCGAGCACAGATACGCAGTATTTT.

The J gene is TRBJ2-5, the V gene TRBV7-8, with D unclear. Trimming removed 6 bases from V and 0 bases from J, with 11 bases in between. The CDR3 runs 14 residues. Germline V gene data show CDR1 as SGHVS and CDR2 as FQNEAQ. The DNA for the CDR3 is TGTGCCAGCAGGATTGCAGCGTACCAAGAGACCCAGTACTTC. It encodes CASRIAAYQETQYF. Variable domain in full (rest from reference TRBV7-8 and TRBJ2-5): GAGVSQSPRYKVAKRGQDVALRCDPISGHVSLFWYQQALGQGPEFLTYFQNEAQLDKSGLPSDRFFAERPEGSVSTLKIQRTQQEDSAVYLCASRIAAYQETQYFGPGTRLLVL.

The chain has TRBV30 and TRBJ2-5; 11 bases match TRBD2. The CDR3 is made up of 15 amino acids. V was clipped by 3 bases and J by 5 bases; unmatched bases: 8. Germline CDR1 GTSNPN, CDR2 SVGIG (reference sequence). Here the CDR3 reads CAWRVSGRAWETQYF. The CDR3 nucleotides read TGTGCCTGGAGGGTTAGCGGGAGGGCCTGGGAGACCCAGTACTTC.

The chain has TRBV5-1 and TRBJ2-2; no definite D call. V was trimmed by 4 bases and J by 1 base, leaving 11 bases between them. CDR1 and CDR2 (germline): SGHRS, YFSETQ. The CDR3 loop spans 15 amino acids. CDR3 bases: TGCGCCAGCAGCAAGGGCATGAGGAACACCGGGGAGCTGTTTTTT. It encodes CASSKGMRNTGELFF.

V gene TRBV9 combines with J gene TRBJ2-1; the D is unclear. Germline-derived CDR1 and CDR2 are SGDLS and YYNGEE. CDR3 length: 15 residues. V shed 3 bases and J shed 0 bases, with 10 bases lying between them. As DNA, the CDR3 is TGTGCCAGCAGCGCCAAGGTCAGCTCCTACAATGAGCAGTTCTTC. Protein: CASSAKVSSYNEQFF.